These 19 T cell receptor beta chains were sequenced from one sample in a study of vaccination and CD4 T cells after COVID-19. Their specific antigens are unknown. At the Johns Hopkins FTIC core, DNA taken from cultured CD4+ T cells was sequenced by way of the Oncomine TCR Beta short-read assay. One entry per CDR3 protein results from TCRdb running MiXCR on the PCR reads. The repertoire holds 2,500 to 3,500 distinct CDR3 sequences, with approximately 25% as singletons. Treatment specified: approximately nine-day PBMC culture with coronavirus spike peptide pools or control peptides (ViraFEST assay). An unexposed donor provided the CD4+ T cells, which were collected before the COVID-19 pandemic (2011-2018). The material sequenced was CD4+ T cells from blood, cultured in vitro. These TCRs come from a human donor in good health.

Relative to its sample, this clonotype is medium-sized. The chain recombines TRBV20-1 with TRBJ1-5, with a weak D call TRBD1 (5 bases). The V end lost 5 bases, the J end lost 0 bases, and 14 bases lay between the germline ends. Germline V lookup: CDR1 DFQATT, CDR2 SNEGSKA (reference sequence). The CDR3 consists of 15 residues. CDR3 sequence reads: CSACGTDLSNQPQHF. CDR3 nucleotide sequence: TGCAGTGCTTGCGGGACGGACCTTAGCAATCAGCCCCAGCATTTT.

The chain employs TRBV7-2 and TRBJ1-1; 7 nucleotides agree with TRBD1. With V trimmed by 2 bases and J by 5 bases, 2 bases remained unmatched. Germline CDR1 and CDR2: SGHTA and FQGNSA. CDR3 length: 13 residues. The CDR3 bases are TGTGCCAGCAGCTTAATCAGGGGGACTGAAGCTTTCTTT. Amino acids: CASSLIRGTEAFF.

V and J are TRBV28 and TRBJ2-3, with D unclear. Germline CDR1 MDHEN, CDR2 SYDVKM. V was pared by 5 bases and J by 8 bases, with 11 bases between. The CDR3 totals 12 residues. The CDR3, as DNA: TGTGCCAGCAGTAGTCCGGCTAGTACGCAGTATTTT. This sequence encodes CASSSPASTQYF.

There are a few counts of this clonotype. This chain connects TRBV12-2 to TRBJ1-5; the table gives TRBD1 as D, unverified against the DNA. TRBV12-2 is a recognized pseudogene. The CDR3 sequence is 15 residues long. The CDR3 region has the DNA TGTGCAAGTCGCTTCCCGACAGGGGGAGGTCAGCCCCAGCATTTT. Encoded protein: CASRFPTGGGQPQHF.

This clonotype has just a few counts. J is TRBJ1-1 and V is TRBV21-1. TRBV21-1 counts as a pseudogene. The CDR3 spans 13 residues. CDR3 residues: CASSKAAGYEAFF. The DNA of the CDR3 is TGTGCCAGCAGCAAAGCGGCGGGGTATGAAGCTTTCTTT.

In this sample, this clonotype turned up a few times. J is TRBJ2-3 and V is TRBV7-2; 9 bases map to TRBD2. V gave up 7 bases and J gave up 4 bases; unmatched junction bases: 6. The germline gives CDR1 SGHTA, CDR2 FQGNSA. There are 14 residues in the CDR3. The CDR3 here is CASKVERGADTQYF. CDR3 sequence (DNA): TGTGCCAGCAAGGTCGAGCGGGGGGCAGATACGCAGTATTTT. Filled out from reference TRBV7-2 and TRBJ2-3, the complete variable domain reads GAGVSQSPSNKVTEKGKDVELRCDPISGHTALYWYRQSLGQGLEFLIYFQGNSAPDKSGLPSDRFSAERTGGSVSTLTIQRTQQEDSAVYLCASKVERGADTQYFGPGTRLTVL.

This clonotype was seen only a few times. V is TRBV19 and J is TRBJ1-1; D unclear. From germline, CDR1 is LNHDA and CDR2 SQIVND (reference sequence). The CDR3 sequence is 13 residues long. Trimming pared 5 bases from V and 3 bases from J, leaving 10 bases between. CDR3 protein: CASSVKGDTEAFF. The DNA of the CDR3 is TGTGCCAGTAGTGTTAAAGGCGACACTGAAGCTTTCTTT.

By share, this clonotype counts as large. The gene calls are TRBV20-1 and TRBJ1-1; 11 bases are a match to TRBD1. CDR3 length equals 16 residues. Germline V gene sequence: CDR1 DFQATT, CDR2 SNEGSKA (reference sequence). With V trimmed by 2 bases and J by 2 bases, 7 bases remained unmatched. The DNA for the CDR3 is TGCAGTGCTAGATTGGCGGGACAGGGGGGAAACACTGAAGCTTTCTTT. It encodes CSARLAGQGGNTEAFF.

V and J are TRBV7-9 and TRBJ2-5; 7 positions agree with TRBD1. V lost 5 bases, J lost 3 bases, and 9 bases stayed unmatched. The V gene's germline CDR1 is SEHNR and CDR2 FQNEAQ (reference sequence). This CDR3 spans 15 amino acids. The CDR3 spells CASSDPGTAKETQYF. The CDR3 coding sequence is TGTGCCAGCAGCGACCCCGGGACAGCGAAAGAGACCCAGTACTTC.

The gene calls are TRBV5-1 and TRBJ1-6; 7 bases map to TRBD1. Per the germline V gene, CDR1 is SGHRS and CDR2 is YFSETQ. V dropped 4 bases and J dropped 7; count of bases not matched to a gene: 11. This CDR3 has 16 amino acids. As DNA, the CDR3 is TGCGCCAGCAGCCCCAGACAGGGTCTGGGGAATTCACCCCTCCACTTT. It is translated as CASSPRQGLGNSPLHF.

The chain employs TRBV9 and TRBJ1-2; a possible D gene is TRBD1 (5 bases). Deletions cut 0 bases from V and 4 bases from J, with 10 bases between. This CDR3 comprises 14 residues. Germline V gene data show CDR1 as SGDLS and CDR2 as YYNGEE. CDR3: CASSVAGTAYGYTF. The CDR3, as DNA: TGTGCCAGCAGCGTAGCTGGGACGGCCTATGGCTACACCTTC.

In its sample, this clonotype was seen a few times. The chain recombines TRBV5-1 with TRBJ1-1; TRBD1 matches at 7 bases. Germline trimming cut 2 bases from V and 4 bases from J; bases unmatched to any gene: 2. CDR1 and CDR2 from the germline V gene are SGHRS and YFSETQ. The CDR3 runs to 13 residues. The chain's CDR3 is CASSFGTATEAFF. As DNA, the CDR3 is TGCGCCAGCAGCTTCGGGACAGCCACTGAAGCTTTCTTT. The full variable domain, in which reference TRBV5-1 and TRBJ1-1 provide the parts outside the CDR3, is KAGVTQTPRYLIKTRGQQVTLSCSPISGHRSVSWYQQTPGQGLQFLFEYFSETQRNKGNFPGRFSGRQFSNSRSEMNVSTLELGDSALYLCASSFGTATEAFFGQGTRLTVV.

This clonotype appeared a few times. J is TRBJ2-3 and V is TRBV4-1, with a weak D call TRBD2 (5 bases). The germline V and J ends were trimmed by 1 base and 2 bases, with 16 bases remaining between them. The germline gives CDR1 MGHRA, CDR2 YSYEKL. This CDR3 contains 17 residues. The CDR3 DNA sequence: TGCGCCAGCAGCCAAGGAAGAGGAGCGGTGTTCACAGATACGCAGTATTTT. This sequence encodes CASSQGRGAVFTDTQYF.

This clonotype was counted a few times. The chain uses TRBV4-2 and TRBJ1-1; D not resolved. The CDR3 length is 16 residues. The V end lost 0 bases, the J end lost 1 base, and 12 bases lay between the germline ends. Germline loops: CDR1 LGHNA, CDR2 YNFKEQ. This CDR3 reads CASSQEFGRTNTEAFF. CDR3 DNA sequence: TGTGCCAGCAGCCAAGAGTTTGGACGGACGAACACTGAAGCTTTCTTT.

This clonotype was observed a handful of times. The V call is TRBV6-1, the J call TRBJ1-1; perhaps TRBD1 as D (5 bases). Germline V gives CDR1 MNHNS, CDR2 SASEGT. The CDR3 covers 17 residues. Deletions cut 5 bases from V and 0 bases from J, with 19 bases between. CDR3 sequence: CASSPLGAGYMNTEAFF. CDR3 DNA: TGTGCCAGCAGTCCCCTAGGGGCCGGATATATGAACACTGAAGCTTTCTTT.

The rearrangement links TRBV20-1 to TRBJ2-5; weak D call: TRBD2 (5 bases). This CDR3 spans 16 amino acids. V was trimmed by 0 bases and J by 4 bases, leaving 18 bases between them. Germline V gene data show CDR1 as DFQATT and CDR2 as SNEGSKA (reference sequence). This CDR3 is CSARDSEYSRGETQYF. In nucleotides, the CDR3 is TGCAGTGCTAGAGATTCGGAATACAGCCGGGGAGAGACCCAGTACTTC.

The chain joins TRBV6-1 to TRBJ2-3; 8 nucleotides line up with TRBD1. CDR1 and CDR2 (germline): MNHNS, SASEGT. This CDR3 is built from 13 residues. V gave up 6 bases and J gave up 8 bases; unmatched junction bases: 7. The chain's CDR3 is CASRDNTGGTQYF. The CDR3 DNA sequence: TGTGCCAGCAGAGACAACACAGGGGGTACGCAGTATTTT.

This clonotype counts as medium-sized. CDR3 sequence reads: CASSDPGMGYTF. CDR3 nucleotide sequence: TGTGCCAGCAGTGACCCAGGGATGGGCTACACCTTC. The chain has TRBV6-1 and TRBJ1-2; tentative D call: TRBD1 (5 bases). Trimming shortened V by 3 bases and J by 8 bases, and 10 bases separated the two germline ends. In germline, CDR1 is MNHNS, CDR2 SASEGT. The CDR3 is 12 residues long.

This sequence joins TRBV20-1 and TRBJ1-1; D possibly corresponds to TRBD1 (5 bases). Trimming shortened V by 0 bases and J by 7 bases, and 12 bases separated the two germline ends. The CDR3 extends over 13 amino acids. From germline, CDR1 is DFQATT and CDR2 SNEGSKA (reference sequence). In nucleotides, the CDR3 is TGCAGTGCTAGAGATTGGGGGGGGGATGAAGCTTTCTTT. Translation: CSARDWGGDEAFF.